A selection of T cell receptor beta chains follows, all from one sample in a study of T cells after yellow fever vaccination. TCRdb re-called the 5' RACE reads through MiXCR, storing one row per CDR3 protein. The sample contains 300,000 to 350,000 distinct CDR3 sequences, about 4.5% of which appear only once. The material sequenced was PBMCs, taken 15 days after the yellow fever booster vaccination. All receptors derive from a man aged 18 to 29 who received the YFV17D yellow fever vaccine. The CDR3 runs from the conserved cysteine through the conserved F or W. A D gene is named only where the DNA matches it firmly. A row's size may be missing; if present it is once, few, many or a size class.

CDR3nt | CDR3aa | d_gene | j_gene | v_gene | abundance
TGCGCCAGCAGCTGGATCGGCGTCACCGGGACAGATACGCAGTATTTT | CASSWIGVTGTDTQYF | - | TRBJ2-3 | TRBV5-1 | many
TGCGCCAGCAGCCTTAACAGGGGATCGGATACGCAGTATTTT | CASSLNRGSDTQYF | TRBD1 | TRBJ2-3 | TRBV4-3 | few
TGTGCCAGCAGCTTAGGGCAGGGTATCGAGCAGTACTTC | CASSLGQGIEQYF | - | TRBJ2-7 | TRBV7-6 | many
TGTGCCAGCATCGGCGGGCTTGAGCAGTTCTTC | CASIGGLEQFF | - | TRBJ2-1 | TRBV27 | -
TGCGCCAGCAGCCAAGAGGGGCAGCATAATTCCTACGAGCAGTACTTC | CASSQEGQHNSYEQYF | - | TRBJ2-7 | TRBV4-3 | many
TGTGCCAGCAGTTCCAAGACAGGGGGCGGCACTGAAGCTTTCTTT | CASSSKTGGGTEAFF | TRBD1 | TRBJ1-1 | TRBV12-3/TRBV12-4 | -
TGCAGTGCTAGAGATGGGGGGGGAACTAATGAAAAACTGTTTTTT | CSARDGGGTNEKLFF | - | TRBJ1-4 | TRBV20-1 | few
TGCGCCAGCAGCTTGAGGGACAGCGGAGCAACCAATGAAAAACTGTTTTTT | CASSLRDSGATNEKLFF | TRBD1 | TRBJ1-4 | TRBV5-1 | -
TGTGCCAGCAGCTTAGGGAGGACCAGCAATCAGCCCCAGCATTTT | CASSLGRTSNQPQHF | - | TRBJ1-5 | TRBV7-6 | many
TGTGCCATCAGTGAGTCGAAGTCTGGGGGTAATCAGCCCCAGCATTTT | CAISESKSGGNQPQHF | - | TRBJ1-5 | TRBV10-3 | many
TGCAGCGTTGAACTCAGGGGGAACCAAGAGACCCAGTACTTC | CSVELRGNQETQYF | TRBD1 | TRBJ2-5 | TRBV29-1 | few
TGTGCCACCTCCCTACAGGGAGGATACGAGCAGTACTTC | CATSLQGGYEQYF | - | TRBJ2-7 | TRBV7-8 | many
TGTGCCAGCAGTACCGACAGGGATGAGCAGTTCTTC | CASSTDRDEQFF | TRBD1 | TRBJ2-1 | TRBV6-2/TRBV6-3 | -
TGTGCCAGCAGCTCACAGATCGGGGGCTACGAGCAGTACTTC | CASSSQIGGYEQYF | - | TRBJ2-7 | TRBV7-2 | many
TGCGCCAGCAGCCTTCTCGGACAGGCCAGTCGGGGCTACACCTTC | CASSLLGQASRGYTF | TRBD1 | TRBJ1-2 | TRBV4-3 | many
TGTGCCAGCAGCTTAACAGGATGGGTCGAGCAGTTCTTC | CASSLTGWVEQFF | - | TRBJ2-1 | TRBV7-3 | many
TGTGCCAGCAGCCCTCCTTGGGGCGGCAGCAGCAATGAGCAGTTCTTC | CASSPPWGGSSNEQFF | - | TRBJ2-1 | TRBV9 | many
TGCAGTGCCATTCGCGGGACCGCTAGCACAGATACGCAGTATTTT | CSAIRGTASTDTQYF | - | TRBJ2-3 | TRBV20-1 | many